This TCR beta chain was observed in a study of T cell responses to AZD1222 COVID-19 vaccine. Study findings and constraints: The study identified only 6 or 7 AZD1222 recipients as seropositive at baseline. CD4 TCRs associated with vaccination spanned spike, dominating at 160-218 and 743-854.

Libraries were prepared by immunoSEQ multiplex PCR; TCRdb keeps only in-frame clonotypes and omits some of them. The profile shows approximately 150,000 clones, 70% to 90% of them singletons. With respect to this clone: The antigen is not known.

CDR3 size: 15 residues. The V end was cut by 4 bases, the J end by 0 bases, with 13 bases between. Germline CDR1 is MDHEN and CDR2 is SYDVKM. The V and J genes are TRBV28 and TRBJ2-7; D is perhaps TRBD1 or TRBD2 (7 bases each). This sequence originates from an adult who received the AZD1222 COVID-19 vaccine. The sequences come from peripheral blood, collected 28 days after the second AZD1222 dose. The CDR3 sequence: CASSWGGQPSYEQYF. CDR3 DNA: TGTGCCAGCAGTTGGGGGGGACAGCCCTCCTACGAGCAGTACTTC.